These T cell receptor beta chains were read from a single sample in a study of blood T cell repertoires in COVID-19. Measured with immunoSEQ multiplex PCR; TCRdb has only the in-frame clones, and not every one. This sample has roughly 120,000 clones; 70% to 75% occur once, and the top ten carry approximately 6%. Sequencing was performed on peripheral blood. The receptors were gathered from a man aged 80 or over with COVID-19, enrolled during active disease. The CDR3 runs from the conserved cysteine through the conserved F or W. The order of the fields is J gene, V gene, D gene, clone size, CDR3 protein, CDR3 DNA. A D gene is named only where the DNA matches it firmly. The size field is filled for only some rows; it gives once, few, many or a size class.

J gene: TRBJ1-2; V gene: TRBV11-2; D gene: .; clone size: .; CDR3 protein: CASSSPGGGAYGYTF; CDR3 DNA: TGTGCCAGCAGCTCTCCCGGGGGTGGGGCGTACGGCTACACCTTC
J gene: TRBJ2-7; V gene: TRBV29-1; D gene: .; clone size: .; CDR3 protein: CSVEGHRDSPDYEQYF; CDR3 DNA: TGCAGCGTCGAGGGTCACCGGGACTCACCCGACTACGAGCAGTACTTC
J gene: TRBJ1-6; V gene: TRBV18; D gene: TRBD1; clone size: .; CDR3 protein: CASSTGTGVQNSPLHF; CDR3 DNA: TGTGCCAGCTCAACCGGGACAGGGGTCCAGAATTCACCCCTCCACTTT
J gene: TRBJ2-2; V gene: TRBV7-7; D gene: .; clone size: many; CDR3 protein: CAKGLYTGELFF; CDR3 DNA: TGTGCTAAGGGACTCTACACCGGGGAGCTGTTTTTT
J gene: TRBJ1-2; V gene: TRBV30; D gene: .; clone size: few; CDR3 protein: CAWSVYSGDGYTF; CDR3 DNA: TGTGCCTGGAGTGTATACTCAGGGGACGGCTACACCTTC
J gene: TRBJ1-4; V gene: TRBV4-2; D gene: .; clone size: few; CDR3 protein: CASSPTQGKLFF; CDR3 DNA: TGTGCCAGCAGCCCGACCCAGGGAAAACTGTTTTTT
J gene: TRBJ2-3; V gene: TRBV5-1; D gene: TRBD2; clone size: once; CDR3 protein: CASSLVPGGRSDTQYF; CDR3 DNA: TGCGCCAGCAGCTTGGTTCCGGGAGGGCGCTCGGATACGCAGTATTTT
J gene: TRBJ2-3; V gene: TRBV5-1; D gene: TRBD1; clone size: .; CDR3 protein: CASSLGTGIYTDTQYF; CDR3 DNA: TGCGCCAGCAGCTTGGGGACAGGGATATACACAGATACGCAGTATTTT
J gene: TRBJ1-6; V gene: TRBV6-5; D gene: .; clone size: .; CDR3 protein: CASGTRDSPLHF; CDR3 DNA: TGTGCCAGCGGGACACGGGATTCACCCCTCCACTTT
J gene: TRBJ1-3; V gene: TRBV7-9; D gene: .; clone size: few; CDR3 protein: CASSLTSSGNTIYF; CDR3 DNA: TGTGCCAGCAGCTTAACTAGCTCTGGAAACACCATATATTTT
J gene: TRBJ1-1; V gene: TRBV27; D gene: .; clone size: .; CDR3 protein: CASSFEGAEAFF; CDR3 DNA: TGTGCCAGCAGTTTCGAGGGTGCTGAAGCTTTCTTT
J gene: TRBJ1-2; V gene: TRBV24-1; D gene: .; clone size: .; CDR3 protein: CATSDSLTDSYYGYTF; CDR3 DNA: TGTGCCACCAGTGATTCCCTGACAGATTCGTACTATGGCTACACCTTC
J gene: TRBJ1-4; V gene: TRBV4-3; D gene: .; clone size: few; CDR3 protein: CASSQGQGTTNEKLFF; CDR3 DNA: TGCGCCAGCAGCCAAGGGCAGGGCACGACTAATGAAAAACTGTTTTTT
J gene: TRBJ2-7; V gene: TRBV5-6; D gene: TRBD2; clone size: .; CDR3 protein: CASSLTGTSGTYEQYF; CDR3 DNA: TGTGCCAGCAGCTTAACCGGGACTAGCGGGACCTACGAGCAGTACTTC
J gene: TRBJ1-1; V gene: TRBV7-8; D gene: TRBD1; clone size: .; CDR3 protein: CATGPPEGGDGDTEAFF; CDR3 DNA: TGTGCCACCGGCCCCCCTGAAGGGGGCGATGGCGACACTGAAGCTTTCTTT
J gene: TRBJ1-2; V gene: TRBV28; D gene: .; clone size: .; CDR3 protein: CASSLRGRGYTF; CDR3 DNA: TGTGCCAGCAGTTTAAGGGGCAGGGGCTACACCTTC
J gene: TRBJ1-3; V gene: TRBV10-3; D gene: .; clone size: .; CDR3 protein: CAISLPSGNTIYF; CDR3 DNA: TGTGCCATCAGTCTTCCCTCTGGAAACACCATATATTTT
J gene: TRBJ2-7; V gene: TRBV7-3; D gene: .; clone size: .; CDR3 protein: CASSLSGYGPTYEQYF; CDR3 DNA: TGTGCCAGCAGCTTATCGGGATACGGGCCGACCTACGAGCAGTACTTC
J gene: TRBJ2-1; V gene: TRBV6-2/TRBV6-3; D gene: TRBD2; clone size: .; CDR3 protein: CASSYPPSAGGYNEQFF; CDR3 DNA: TGTGCCAGCAGTTACCCCCCCTCAGCGGGAGGATACAATGAGCAGTTCTTC
J gene: TRBJ2-7; V gene: TRBV7-9; D gene: .; clone size: .; CDR3 protein: CASSYNVYEQYF; CDR3 DNA: TGTGCCAGCAGCTACAACGTCTACGAGCAGTACTTC
J gene: TRBJ1-5; V gene: TRBV2; D gene: .; clone size: few; CDR3 protein: CASSESIRRNQPQHF; CDR3 DNA: TGTGCCAGCAGTGAAAGTATCCGGCGGAATCAGCCCCAGCATTTT
J gene: TRBJ1-2; V gene: TRBV7-9; D gene: .; clone size: few; CDR3 protein: CASSRTLEGYGYTF; CDR3 DNA: TGTGCCAGCAGCAGGACCCTGGAGGGCTATGGCTACACCTTC
J gene: TRBJ2-3; V gene: TRBV3-1/TRBV3-2; D gene: TRBD2; clone size: .; CDR3 protein: CASSRDSWEGTQYF; CDR3 DNA: TGTGCCAGCAGCCGGGACTCTTGGGAGGGTACGCAGTATTTT
J gene: TRBJ2-1; V gene: TRBV18; D gene: .; clone size: .; CDR3 protein: CASSPPRVFDEQFF; CDR3 DNA: TGTGCCAGCTCACCACCGAGGGTTTTTGATGAGCAGTTCTTC
J gene: TRBJ1-1; V gene: TRBV10-3; D gene: TRBD1; clone size: .; CDR3 protein: CAISERQGTEAFF; CDR3 DNA: TGTGCCATCAGTGAGCGACAGGGGACTGAAGCTTTCTTT
J gene: TRBJ2-2; V gene: TRBV4-2; D gene: .; clone size: .; CDR3 protein: CASSQGHYLTGELFF; CDR3 DNA: TGTGCCAGCAGCCAAGGTCACTATCTCACCGGGGAGCTGTTTTTT
J gene: TRBJ2-7; V gene: TRBV18; D gene: TRBD2; clone size: .; CDR3 protein: CASSPESGRRYEQYF; CDR3 DNA: TGTGCCAGCTCACCTGAGAGCGGGAGGCGATACGAGCAGTACTTC
J gene: TRBJ2-1; V gene: TRBV19; D gene: TRBD2; clone size: few; CDR3 protein: CASSLAGGPWNEQFF; CDR3 DNA: TGTGCCAGTAGCTTAGCGGGAGGTCCCTGGAATGAGCAGTTCTTC
J gene: TRBJ2-1; V gene: TRBV27; D gene: TRBD2; clone size: .; CDR3 protein: CASSPLPGASGRIAFF; CDR3 DNA: TGTGCCAGCAGTCCGCTCCCCGGGGCTAGCGGGAGAATCGCGTTCTTC
J gene: TRBJ2-7; V gene: TRBV5-3; D gene: TRBD2; clone size: .; CDR3 protein: CARSLKWRGSYEQYF; CDR3 DNA: TGTGCCAGAAGCTTGAAATGGCGGGGGTCCTACGAGCAGTACTTC
J gene: TRBJ2-7; V gene: TRBV2; D gene: TRBD2; clone size: .; CDR3 protein: CAIRTSGVYEQYF; CDR3 DNA: TGTGCCATCCGGACTAGCGGTGTCTACGAGCAGTACTTC
J gene: TRBJ1-6; V gene: TRBV13; D gene: .; clone size: .; CDR3 protein: CASSLGVTSYNSPLHF; CDR3 DNA: TGTGCCAGCAGCTTAGGGGTGACATCCTATAATTCACCCCTCCACTTT
J gene: TRBJ1-5; V gene: TRBV27; D gene: .; clone size: .; CDR3 protein: CASRSSTEGGNQPQHF; CDR3 DNA: TGTGCCAGCAGAAGCTCGACTGAGGGTGGCAATCAGCCCCAGCATTTT
J gene: TRBJ2-7; V gene: TRBV6-5; D gene: .; clone size: .; CDR3 protein: CAGTLGWSYEQYF; CDR3 DNA: TGTGCCGGAACCCTCGGGTGGTCCTACGAGCAGTACTTC
J gene: TRBJ1-1; V gene: TRBV9; D gene: TRBD1; clone size: .; CDR3 protein: CASSVGRAGGRVEAFF; CDR3 DNA: TGTGCCAGCAGCGTAGGGAGGGCAGGGGGAAGGGTCGAAGCTTTCTTT
J gene: TRBJ2-3; V gene: TRBV10-3; D gene: TRBD2; clone size: .; CDR3 protein: CAISDRAWREGRGDTQYF; CDR3 DNA: TGTGCCATCAGTGATAGGGCTTGGCGGGAGGGCCGAGGAGATACGCAGTATTTT
J gene: TRBJ2-7; V gene: TRBV7-3; D gene: TRBD1; clone size: few; CDR3 protein: CASSVGQGYEQYF; CDR3 DNA: TGTGCCAGCAGCGTAGGACAGGGCTACGAGCAGTACTTC
J gene: TRBJ1-1; V gene: TRBV3-1/TRBV3-2; D gene: TRBD1; clone size: few; CDR3 protein: CASSLRTGLWDTEAFF; CDR3 DNA: TGTGCCAGCAGCCTCCGGACAGGTCTTTGGGACACTGAAGCTTTCTTT
J gene: TRBJ2-7; V gene: TRBV28; D gene: .; clone size: .; CDR3 protein: CASSSPRSGGPYEQYF; CDR3 DNA: TGTGCCAGCAGTTCCCCCCGGTCAGGAGGTCCCTACGAGCAGTACTTC
J gene: TRBJ1-6; V gene: TRBV6-5; D gene: .; clone size: many; CDR3 protein: CASIRLTGDNSPLHF; CDR3 DNA: TGTGCCAGCATAAGACTCACGGGGGATAATTCACCCCTCCACTTT
J gene: TRBJ1-1; V gene: TRBV19; D gene: .; clone size: .; CDR3 protein: CASSMQGQSTEAFF; CDR3 DNA: TGTGCCAGTAGTATGCAGGGGCAGAGCACTGAAGCTTTCTTT